This TCR beta chain was sequenced in a study of metastatic and nonmetastatic thyroid tumors. Study background: Across peripheral blood and tumor or nodule tissue samples taken from malignant and benign thyroid patients, the repertoires were compared with one another.

Germline CDR1 and CDR2: SNHLY and FYNNEI. The V end lost 5 bases, the J end lost 0 bases, and 8 bases lay between the germline ends. There are 14 residues in the CDR3. As originally analysed: Using the CDR3 differences seen across clinicopathological groups, the authors built a distant-metastasis classifier for papillary thyroid cancer, which was meant to discriminate distant-metastatic patients. TCRdb ran MiXCR on the PCR reads. TCRdb, not the original authors, processed these V and J calls. This repertoire shows fewer than 15,000 clones, roughly 25% found once; its top ten account for approximately 8%. By sample fraction, this clone is medium-sized. Antigen: not known. Findings and limits, study-wide: It was reported that TCR beta diversity was significantly higher in malignant thyroid tumors than benign nodules, in blood and tumor.

Thyroid surgery was preceded by no treatment in any patient. Sequenced input: tumor tissue. This TCR was sampled from a female donor with papillary thyroid cancer or a benign thyroid nodule (not recorded which). Some clones in this sample may be carry-over from other donors' samples. The chain joins TRBV2 to TRBJ1-5; D not resolved. The CDR3 loop reads CASSRLNSNQPQHF. In nucleotides, the CDR3 is TGTGCCAGCAGTCGCCTAAATAGCAATCAGCCCCAGCATTTT.